This TCR beta chain was identified in a study of cytomegalovirus exposure and HLA in healthy donors. The primer mix had 60 Vbeta and 13 Jbeta primers. As handled by the study authors: Among the unique TCR beta chains that a later analysis counted, about 85 million in all, about 10 million were shared. Here immunoSEQ multiplex PCR was the method, and the copy in TCRdb shows in-frame clones only, minus some. The DNA gave D and trimming, while V, J and clone size come from that table. The repertoire holds approximately 110,000 clones, with over 60% as singletons. Healthy bone marrow donors formed the donor group. Specimen: PBMCs. This sequence was found in an older woman in good health and CMV-seropositive.

The CDR3: CASSPQDTIVGEQFF. As DNA, the CDR3 is TGTGCCAGCAGCCCTCAGGACACCATCGTCGGTGAGCAGTTCTTC. The chain is built from TRBV11-1 and TRBJ2-1, with D tentatively TRBD1 (5 bases). V lost 5 bases and J 9 bases, leaving 20 bases between the germline ends. Looked up from germline, CDR1 is SGHAT and CDR2 is FQDESV (reference sequence). The CDR3 consists of 15 residues. Together with reference TRBV11-1 and TRBJ2-1, the CDR3 gives the full variable domain: EAEVAQSPRYKITEKSQAVAFWCDPISGHATLYWYRQILGQGPELLVQFQDESVVDDSQLPKDRFSAERLKGVDSTLKIQPAELGDSAMYLCASSPQDTIVGEQFFGPGTRLTVL.